This TCR beta chain was obtained from a study of T cells in Graves' hyperthyroidism and ophthalmopathy (dated by TCRdb to about 2019). Turning to the overall study: Peripheral blood samples were taken at initial diagnosis, before any treatment was given. To identify TCR V-J signatures that set the groups apart, the researchers used a discovery cohort of roughly 100 patients, made up of 40 to 45 with Graves' ophthalmopathy and 55 to 65 with stable Graves' hyperthyroidism. Whether ophthalmopathy could be predicted prospectively was tested in an independent validation cohort made up of under 20 hyperthyroidism patients plus 17 patients who later progressed to ophthalmopathy. For training and testing, the 100 or so patients in the discovery cohort were randomly divided in a 7:3 ratio. The study also compared thyroid tissue and blood T-cell repertoires from more than 5 Graves' hyperthyroidism patients. Once sampling was done, hyperthyroidism patients were given methimazole at a starting dose of 30 mg daily, whereas ophthalmopathy patients were given high-dose intravenous methylprednisolone. The paper describes TCR Vbeta CDR3 sequencing of more than 120 peripheral blood samples, made up of 43 ophthalmopathy patients, roughly 80 hyperthyroidism patients and about 17 progressor patients. Beyond this particular receptor, the publication reports: Sample size was not statistically predetermined, and blinding of investigators to group allocation was not performed. Blood samples also contained most of the expanded thyroid clonotypes (frequency above 0.001), which suggests that blood repertoires may reflect thyroid immune responses. In validation, the model predicted progression to ophthalmopathy a median of about 6.5 months before onset, with approximately 68% sensitivity and just under 75% specificity. Ophthalmopathy was separated from stable hyperthyroidism by a 13 V-J signature model, with around 90% sensitivity and about 81% specificity obtained in cross-validation and 80%/75% obtained in testing.

Graves' hyperthyroidism was defined as stable when no progression to ophthalmopathy occurred over 18 months of follow-up. The hyperthyroidism patients were between 18 and 65 years old and newly diagnosed, with a disease duration of less than 2 months. Patients with uncontrolled infections, other autoimmune diseases, pregnancy or lactation were excluded. Diagnoses were established on the basis of clinical symptoms, serum thyroxine and TRAb, thyroid ultrasound, and orbital computed tomography. PBMCs were isolated from about 10 ml of fresh peripheral blood by Ficoll-Paque density gradient centrifugation. Total RNA was extracted using Trizol reagent, and RNA quality was assessed on an Agilent 2100 Bioanalyzer. Remarks on this clonotype: It lacks a known antigen. No clone much larger than this one lies a single base away; base qualities are absent.

Amplification of TCR beta CDR3 regions was carried out from RNA transcripts. For the first round of RT-PCR on the TCR CDR3, the HTBI primer set was used together with the Qiagen OneStep RT-PCR kit. Libraries were constructed in a second round of multiplex PCR, after which size selection and purification were performed. The libraries were sequenced on an Illumina HiSeq2000 using paired-end 100 bp reads. Regarding the original processing steps: SOAPnuke was used to process the raw data, throwing out any read that contained adapters or uncalled bases, had a mean Phred below 15, or lacked an exact constant-primer or identifier match. COPE v1.2.5 was used to merge the high-quality paired reads, and each unique nucleotide sequence was defined as a clonotype. MiTCR v1.1 was used to align clonotypes to the IMGT TRBV, TRBD and TRBJ reference segments. Only V-J combinations with frequency above 0.0001, covering 99.2% of repertoires, were analysed. The TCS score was defined as the ratio of F50 (clonal expansion) to E x V (chaos), calculated using BLOSUM62-based TCRdist between CDR3 peptides within each V-J. Welch's t-statistics and random forest reduced 500 to 550 V-J features to about 13, which were used in a naive Bayes classifier (R e1071). TCRdb reprocessing: public reads trimmed at Q25 with fastp, clones called with MiXCR, in-frame beta chains kept. Rows matching on CDR3 protein sequence are summarized as one entry with the most common DNA and genes. TCRdb's processing, not the authors', yielded these V and J calls. The sample profile shows 700,000 or so distinct CDR3 sequences; about 16% of them were found once. Around 8% of the sample rests with the top ten.

The sample consisted of blood. The sequence was obtained from a man between 18 and 35 years old with Graves' hyperthyroidism.

CDR3 region: CASTTGTGGSNEQFF. The DNA sequence follows: TGTGCCAGTACCACCGGGACAGGGGGGAGCAATGAGCAGTTCTTC. This receptor chain uses TRBV19 and TRBJ2-1, and TRBD1 aligns with 11 junction nucleotides. Germline trimming: 7 bases from V, 6 bases from J; junction bases outside gene matches: 8. The CDR3 holds 15 amino acids from the cysteine to the phenylalanine. Only the CDR3 part of the read is kept: 45 bases, read in frame from the first base. The germline V gene encodes CDR1 LNHDA and CDR2 SQIVND (reference sequence).